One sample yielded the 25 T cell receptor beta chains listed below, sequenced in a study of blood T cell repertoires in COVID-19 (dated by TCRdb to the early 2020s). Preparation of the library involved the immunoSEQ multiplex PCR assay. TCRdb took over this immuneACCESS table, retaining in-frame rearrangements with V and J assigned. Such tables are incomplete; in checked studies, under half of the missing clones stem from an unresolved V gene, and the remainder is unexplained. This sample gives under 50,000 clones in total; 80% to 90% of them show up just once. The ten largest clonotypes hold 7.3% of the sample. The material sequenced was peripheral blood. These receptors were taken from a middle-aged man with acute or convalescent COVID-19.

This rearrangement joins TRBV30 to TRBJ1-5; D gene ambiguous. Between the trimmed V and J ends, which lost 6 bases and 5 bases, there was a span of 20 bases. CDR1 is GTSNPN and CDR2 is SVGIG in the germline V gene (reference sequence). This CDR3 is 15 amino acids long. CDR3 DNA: TGTGCCTGTCAAAGCCCCGGGAGACGAGATCAGCCCCAGCATTTT. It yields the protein CACQSPGRRDQPQHF. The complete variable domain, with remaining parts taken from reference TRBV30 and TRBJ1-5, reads SQTIHQWPATLVQPVGSPLSLECTVEGTSNPNLYWYRQAAGRGLQLLFYSVGIGQISSEVPQNLSASRPQDRQFILSSKKLLLSDSGFYLCACQSPGRRDQPQHFGDGTRLSIL.

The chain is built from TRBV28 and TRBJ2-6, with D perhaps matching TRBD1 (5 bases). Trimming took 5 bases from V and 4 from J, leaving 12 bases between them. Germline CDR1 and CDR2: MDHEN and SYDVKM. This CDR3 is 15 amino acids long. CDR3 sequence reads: CASSTRVAGANVLTF. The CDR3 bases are TGTGCCAGCAGTACCAGGGTGGCCGGGGCCAACGTCCTGACTTTC.

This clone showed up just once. CDR3 loop: CASSPEAPYEQYF. CDR3 DNA: TGCGCCAGCAGCCCGGAGGCCCCCTACGAGCAGTACTTC. The chain recombines TRBV5-1 with TRBJ2-7, with D possibly TRBD2 on 5 matching bases. This CDR3 spans 13 amino acids. V was shortened by 4 bases and J by 2 bases, with 10 bases between the two germline ends. Germline V lookup: CDR1 SGHRS, CDR2 YFSETQ. Variable domain in full (rest from reference TRBV5-1 and TRBJ2-7): KAGVTQTPRYLIKTRGQQVTLSCSPISGHRSVSWYQQTPGQGLQFLFEYFSETQRNKGNFPGRFSGRQFSNSRSEMNVSTLELGDSALYLCASSPEAPYEQYFGPGTRLTVT.

CDR3 residues: CASSVGGLGNTGELFF. CDR3 bases: TGTGCCAGCAGCGTCGGGGGGCTTGGAAACACCGGGGAGCTGTTTTTT. The chain recombines TRBV9 with TRBJ2-2; TRBD2 might be the D (7 bases). CDR1 SGDLS and CDR2 YYNGEE come from the germline V gene. The CDR3 contains 16 residues. Trimming took off 2 bases at V and 2 bases at J, with 13 bases between the two ends.

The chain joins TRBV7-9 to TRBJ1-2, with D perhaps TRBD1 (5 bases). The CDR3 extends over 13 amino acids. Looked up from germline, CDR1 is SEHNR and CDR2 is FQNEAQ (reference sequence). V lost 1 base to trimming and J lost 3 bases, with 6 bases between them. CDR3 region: CASSLVGDYGYTF. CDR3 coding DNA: TGTGCCAGCAGCTTAGTAGGGGACTATGGCTACACCTTC.

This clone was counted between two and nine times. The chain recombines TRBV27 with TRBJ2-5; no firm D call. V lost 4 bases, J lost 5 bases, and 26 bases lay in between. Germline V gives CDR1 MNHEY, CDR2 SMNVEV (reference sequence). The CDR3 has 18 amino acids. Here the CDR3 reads CASSSLVGSAAEKETQYF. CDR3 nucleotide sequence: TGTGCCAGCAGTTCGTTGGTCGGGTCCGCGGCGGAGAAGGAGACCCAGTACTTC.

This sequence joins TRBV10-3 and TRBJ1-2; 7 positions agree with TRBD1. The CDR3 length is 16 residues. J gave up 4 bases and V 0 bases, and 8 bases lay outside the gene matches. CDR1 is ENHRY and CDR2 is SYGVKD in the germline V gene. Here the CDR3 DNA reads TGTGCCATCAGTGAGTCAGGGGGCATCCCTAGCTATGGCTACACCTTC. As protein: CAISESGGIPSYGYTF.

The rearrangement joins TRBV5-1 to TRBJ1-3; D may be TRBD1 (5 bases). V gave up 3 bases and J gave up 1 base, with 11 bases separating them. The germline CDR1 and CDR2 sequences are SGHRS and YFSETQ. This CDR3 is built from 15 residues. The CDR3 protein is CASSSTGTSGNTIYF. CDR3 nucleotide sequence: TGCGCCAGCAGCTCCACCGGGACTTCTGGAAACACCATATATTTT.

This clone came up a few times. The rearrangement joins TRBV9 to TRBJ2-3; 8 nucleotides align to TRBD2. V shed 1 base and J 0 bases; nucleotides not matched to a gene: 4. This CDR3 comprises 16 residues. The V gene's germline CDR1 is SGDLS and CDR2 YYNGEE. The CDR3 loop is CASSVLPGGSTDTQYF. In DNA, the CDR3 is TGTGCCAGCAGCGTACTTCCGGGGGGGAGCACAGATACGCAGTATTTT.

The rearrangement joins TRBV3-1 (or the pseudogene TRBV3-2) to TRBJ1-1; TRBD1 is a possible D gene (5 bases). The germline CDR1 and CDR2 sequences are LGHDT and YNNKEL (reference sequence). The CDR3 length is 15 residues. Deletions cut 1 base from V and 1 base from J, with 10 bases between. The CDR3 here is CASSQVTAQNTEAFF. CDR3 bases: TGTGCCAGCAGCCAAGTGACAGCCCAGAACACTGAAGCTTTCTTT.

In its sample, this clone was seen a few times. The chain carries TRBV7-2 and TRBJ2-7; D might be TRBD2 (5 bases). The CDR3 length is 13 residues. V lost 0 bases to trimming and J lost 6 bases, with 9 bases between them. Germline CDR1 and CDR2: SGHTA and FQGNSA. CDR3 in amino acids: CASSLAGSLEQYF. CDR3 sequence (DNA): TGTGCCAGCAGCTTAGCAGGGAGCCTCGAGCAGTACTTC.

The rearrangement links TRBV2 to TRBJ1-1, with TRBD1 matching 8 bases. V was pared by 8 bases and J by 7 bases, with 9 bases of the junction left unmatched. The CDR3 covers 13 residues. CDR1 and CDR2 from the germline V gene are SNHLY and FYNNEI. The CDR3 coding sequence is TGTGCCAGCCAGGGGGCTATTGGTCTTGAAGCTTTCTTT. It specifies CASQGAIGLEAFF.

CDR3 amino acids: CASSQGASEDKQFF. CDR3 sequence (DNA): TGTGCCAGCAGCCAAGGAGCGTCCGAGGATAAGCAGTTCTTC. V and J are TRBV3-1 (or the pseudogene TRBV3-2) and TRBJ2-1; unclear D gene. This CDR3 spans 14 amino acids. From germline, CDR1 is LGHDT and CDR2 YNNKEL (reference sequence). V lost 1 base to trimming and J lost 11 bases, with 15 bases between them.

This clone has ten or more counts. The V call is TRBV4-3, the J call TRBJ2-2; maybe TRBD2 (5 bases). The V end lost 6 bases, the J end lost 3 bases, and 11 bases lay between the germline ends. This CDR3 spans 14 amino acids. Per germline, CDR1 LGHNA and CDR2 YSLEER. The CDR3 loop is CASRPPGDTGELFF. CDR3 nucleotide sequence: TGCGCCAGCAGACCTCCCGGGGACACCGGGGAGCTGTTTTTT.

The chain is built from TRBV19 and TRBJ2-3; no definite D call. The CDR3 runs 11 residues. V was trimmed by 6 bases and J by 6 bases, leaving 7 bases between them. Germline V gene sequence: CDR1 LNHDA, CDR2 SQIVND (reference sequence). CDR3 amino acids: CASRAVDTQYF. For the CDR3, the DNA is TGTGCCAGTAGGGCGGTCGATACGCAGTATTTT.

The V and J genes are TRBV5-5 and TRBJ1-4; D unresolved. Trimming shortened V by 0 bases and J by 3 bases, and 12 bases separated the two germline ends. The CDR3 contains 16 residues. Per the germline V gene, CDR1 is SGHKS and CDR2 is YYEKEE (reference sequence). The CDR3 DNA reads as TGTGCCAGCAGCTTGGGAAAGGGAGGGCCTAATGAAAAACTGTTTTTT. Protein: CASSLGKGGPNEKLFF.

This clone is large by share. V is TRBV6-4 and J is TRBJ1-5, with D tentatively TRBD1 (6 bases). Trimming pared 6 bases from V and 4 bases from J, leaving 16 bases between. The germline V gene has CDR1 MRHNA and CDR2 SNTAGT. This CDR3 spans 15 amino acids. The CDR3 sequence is CASSAEGGVNQPQHF. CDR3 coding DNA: TGTGCCAGCAGCGCGGAGGGGGGGGTTAATCAGCCCCAGCATTTT.

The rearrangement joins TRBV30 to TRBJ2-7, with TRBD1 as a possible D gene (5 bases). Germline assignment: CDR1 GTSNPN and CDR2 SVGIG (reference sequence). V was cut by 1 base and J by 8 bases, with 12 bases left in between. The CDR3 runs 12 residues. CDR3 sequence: CAWSEGFRKQYF. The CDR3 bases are TGTGCCTGGAGTGAGGGGTTCAGGAAGCAGTACTTC.

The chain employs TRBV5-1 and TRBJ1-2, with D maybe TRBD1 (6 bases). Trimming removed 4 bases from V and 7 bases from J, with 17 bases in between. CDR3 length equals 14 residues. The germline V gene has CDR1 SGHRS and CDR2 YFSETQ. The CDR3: CASSPGTTAGGYTF. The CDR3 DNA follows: TGCGCCAGCAGCCCCGGGACAACGGCGGGTGGCTACACCTTC. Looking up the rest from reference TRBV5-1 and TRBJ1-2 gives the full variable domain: KAGVTQTPRYLIKTRGQQVTLSCSPISGHRSVSWYQQTPGQGLQFLFEYFSETQRNKGNFPGRFSGRQFSNSRSEMNVSTLELGDSALYLCASSPGTTAGGYTFGSGTRLTVV.

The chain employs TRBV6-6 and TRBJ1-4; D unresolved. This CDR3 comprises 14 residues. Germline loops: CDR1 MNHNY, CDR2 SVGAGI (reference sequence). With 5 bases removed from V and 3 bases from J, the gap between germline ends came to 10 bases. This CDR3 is CASSRGFPNEKLFF. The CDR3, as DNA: TGTGCCAGCAGTAGAGGGTTTCCTAATGAAAAACTGTTTTTT.

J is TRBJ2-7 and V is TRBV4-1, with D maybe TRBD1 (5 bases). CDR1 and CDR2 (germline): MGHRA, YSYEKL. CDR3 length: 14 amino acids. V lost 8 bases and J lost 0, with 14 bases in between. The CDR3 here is CASSKGQSSYEQYF. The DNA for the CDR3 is TGCGCCAGCTCGAAGGGGCAGAGCTCCTACGAGCAGTACTTC.

As DNA, the CDR3 is TGTGCCAGCTCACAGGGGACAGGACAAAATGAGCAGTTCTTC. Encoded protein: CASSQGTGQNEQFF. The chain couples TRBV18 to TRBJ2-1; the match to TRBD1 covers 8 bases. The CDR3 totals 14 residues. CDR1 and CDR2 from the germline V gene are KGHSH and LQKENI. Trimming at V came to 4 bases and at J to 7 bases, leaving 6 bases not matched to a gene.

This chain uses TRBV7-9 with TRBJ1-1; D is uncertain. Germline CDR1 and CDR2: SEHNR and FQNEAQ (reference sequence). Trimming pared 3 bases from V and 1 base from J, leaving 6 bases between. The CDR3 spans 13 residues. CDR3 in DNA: TGTGCCAGCAGCTTCTTAGAGAACACTGAAGCTTTCTTT. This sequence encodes CASSFLENTEAFF.

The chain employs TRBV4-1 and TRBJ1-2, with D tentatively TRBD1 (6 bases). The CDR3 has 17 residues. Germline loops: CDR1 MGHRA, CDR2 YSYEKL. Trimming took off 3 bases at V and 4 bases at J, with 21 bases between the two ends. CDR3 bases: TGCGCCAGCAGCCAGGGAACGGACAGAGTAGTGACCTATGGCTACACCTTC. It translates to CASSQGTDRVVTYGYTF.

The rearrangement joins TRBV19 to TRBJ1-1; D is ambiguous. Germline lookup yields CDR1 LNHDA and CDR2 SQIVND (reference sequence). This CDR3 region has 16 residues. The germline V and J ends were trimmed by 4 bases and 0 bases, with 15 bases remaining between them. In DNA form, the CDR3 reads TGTGCCAGTAGTACTCCCCGACACCAAATGAACACTGAAGCTTTCTTT. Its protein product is CASSTPRHQMNTEAFF.